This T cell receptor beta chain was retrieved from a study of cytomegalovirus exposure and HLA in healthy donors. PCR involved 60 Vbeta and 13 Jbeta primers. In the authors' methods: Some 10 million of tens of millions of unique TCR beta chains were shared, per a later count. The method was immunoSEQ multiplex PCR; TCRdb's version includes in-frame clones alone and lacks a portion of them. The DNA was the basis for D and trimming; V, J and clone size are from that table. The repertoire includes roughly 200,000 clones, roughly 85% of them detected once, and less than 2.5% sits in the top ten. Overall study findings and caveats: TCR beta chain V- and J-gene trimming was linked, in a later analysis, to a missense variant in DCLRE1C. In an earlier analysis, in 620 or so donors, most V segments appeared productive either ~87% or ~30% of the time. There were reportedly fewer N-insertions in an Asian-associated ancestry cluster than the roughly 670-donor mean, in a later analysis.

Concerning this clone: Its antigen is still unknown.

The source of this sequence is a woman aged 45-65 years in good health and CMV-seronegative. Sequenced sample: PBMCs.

The CDR3: CASSSHRGDRGTSYEQYF. CDR3 nucleotides: TGTGCCAGCAGCTCCCACAGAGGGGACAGGGGGACCTCCTACGAGCAGTACTTC. This sequence joins TRBV7-9 and TRBJ2-5; 11 bases align to TRBD1. The J call may be incorrect, as the DNA end agrees better with TRBJ2-7. This CDR3 comprises 18 residues. Germline V gene lookup returns CDR1 SEHNR and CDR2 FQNEAQ (reference sequence).